The text below deals with one T cell receptor beta chain. Germline assignment: CDR1 LNHNV and CDR2 YYDKDF (reference sequence). The V end lost 0 bases, the J end lost 5 bases, and 8 bases lay between the germline ends. CDR3 length: 15 residues. This sample is part of a study of blood T cell repertoires in COVID-19. As for the study in general: Sites across the United States, Italy and Spain contributed samples from acute and convalescent COVID-19.

The assay was immunoSEQ multiplex PCR, and TCRdb's table has in-frame clones only and misses some. This table has some 230,000 clones, roughly 84% appearing once. The rearrangement uses TRBV15 and TRBJ1-6; unclear D gene. The source material was peripheral blood. The receptor was isolated from a man aged 35-49 years with acute or convalescent COVID-19. The CDR3 spells CATSRDSSHNSPLHF. CDR3 nucleotide sequence: TGTGCCACCAGCAGAGACAGTTCTCATAATTCACCCCTCCACTTT.